Each of the 2 T cell receptor beta chains below was sequenced from the same sample in a study of blood T cell repertoires in COVID-19. Assay used: immunoSEQ multiplex PCR; TCRdb lists only in-frame clones, some missing. The profile covers roughly 170,000 clones, with around nine tenths appearing a single time and approximately 13% taken by the ten largest. The specimen was peripheral blood. The receptors were sampled from a woman between 65 and 79 years old with COVID-19, enrolled during active disease.

The V call is TRBV3-1 (or the pseudogene TRBV3-2), the J call TRBJ1-1, with 10 bases matching TRBD1. V shed 2 bases and J 3 bases; nucleotides not matched to a gene: 6. There are 16 residues in the CDR3. CDR1 LGHDT and CDR2 YNNKEL come from the germline V gene (reference sequence). CDR3 DNA: TGTGCCAGCAGCCAACACCCCGGGACAGGGGACACTGAAGCTTTCTTT. Its translation is CASSQHPGTGDTEAFF.

The gene calls are TRBV15 and TRBJ2-7; TRBD2 agrees at 8 bases. CDR3 size: 15 residues. Germline loops: CDR1 LNHNV, CDR2 YYDKDF (reference sequence). V was pared by 4 bases and J by 0 bases, with 5 bases of the junction left unmatched. The CDR3, as DNA: TGTGCCACCAGCATTGGGACTAGTGTCTCCTACGAGCAGTACTTC. It encodes CATSIGTSVSYEQYF. Supplemented by reference TRBV15 and TRBJ2-7, the full variable domain reads DAMVIQNPRYQVTQFGKPVTLSCSQTLNHNVMYWYQQKSSQAPKLLFHYYDKDFNNEADTPDNFQSRRPNTSFCFLDIRSPGLGDTAMYLCATSIGTSVSYEQYFGPGTRLTVT.